This is a list of T cell receptor beta chains from one sample in a study of blood T cell repertoires in COVID-19. The repertoire was sequenced with immunoSEQ multiplex PCR; TCRdb's copy has only in-frame clones and lacks some. The sample has approximately 240,000 clones, about 79% seen once. Specimen: PBMCs or T cells enriched from blood (not recorded which). These receptors all come from a woman aged 35 to 49 with acute COVID-19. The CDR3 runs from the conserved cysteine through the conserved F or W. A D gene is named only where the DNA matches it firmly. Some rows mark clone size as missing; the rest say once, few, many or name a class of expanded clone.

d_gene	abundance	v_gene	j_gene	CDR3nt	CDR3aa
TRBD1	-	TRBV11-1	TRBJ2-7	TGTGCCAGCAGCTCCACCTCGGGACAGGGCTACGAGCAGTACTTC	CASSSTSGQGYEQYF
TRBD1	-	TRBV5-1	TRBJ2-7	TGCGCCAGCAGCTTGACAGGGGGCGAGCAGTACTTC	CASSLTGGEQYF
-	-	TRBV2	TRBJ1-5	TGTGCCAGCAGAATTCAACAGGGAACTAATCAGCCCCAGCATTTT	CASRIQQGTNQPQHF
TRBD1	-	TRBV18	TRBJ1-5	TGTGCCAGCTCAGTAGGGACAGGGAAGCAGCCCCAGCATTTT	CASSVGTGKQPQHF
-	few	TRBV5-4	TRBJ1-2	TGTGCCAGCAGCCCCGATCGGAGATTTGCTTCAGTTGGCTACACCTTC	CASSPDRRFASVGYTF
-	-	TRBV24-1	TRBJ2-3	TGTGCCACCAGTGTCCCCTCCACAGATACGCAGTATTTT	CATSVPSTDTQYF
TRBD2	-	TRBV5-6	TRBJ2-3	TGTGCCAGCAGCCGCAGTACTAGCGGGGGCTTTGGGGATACGCAGTATTTT	CASSRSTSGGFGDTQYF
-	-	TRBV7-3	TRBJ2-6	TGTGCCAGCAGCTTCGGGGAGGCCTCTGGGGCCAACGTCCTGACTTTC	CASSFGEASGANVLTF
TRBD2	-	TRBV28	TRBJ2-7	TGTGCCAGCCACCGAGCGGGAGCTGTCTACGAGCAGTACTTC	CASHRAGAVYEQYF
-	once	TRBV3-1/TRBV3-2	TRBJ2-2	TGTGCCAGCAGCCCCATCGGGAAAGCGAACACCGGGGAGCTGTTTTTT	CASSPIGKANTGELFF
TRBD2	-	TRBV3-1/TRBV3-2	TRBJ2-3	TGTGCCAGCAGCCAAGGTCTGACTAGCGGGGGGGAGTATTTTCCCACAGATACGCAGTATTTT	CASSQGLTSGGEYFPTDTQYF
TRBD1	-	TRBV19	TRBJ2-7	TGTGCCAGTAGTATCAAGACAGGGAACGAGCAGTACTTC	CASSIKTGNEQYF
-	-	TRBV7-9	TRBJ1-6	TGTGCCAGCAGCTTAGGCGGGAGCTCCTATAATTCACCCCTCCACTTT	CASSLGGSSYNSPLHF
TRBD2	-	TRBV29-1	TRBJ2-1	TGCAGCGTTGGTTCTAGCGGGAGGATCTCCTCCTACAATGAGCAGTTCTTC	CSVGSSGRISSYNEQFF
TRBD1	-	TRBV30	TRBJ1-4	TGTGCCTGGAGTAAAACAGGGGGTGGAGAAAAACTGTTTTTT	CAWSKTGGGEKLFF
TRBD2	-	TRBV27	TRBJ2-7	TGTGCCAGCGGACTAGCGGGAGGAAAAGACCACGAGCAGTACTTC	CASGLAGGKDHEQYF
-	-	TRBV18	TRBJ1-5	TGTGCCAGCTCACGAACCGGGAATAAGCATTTT	CASSRTGNKHF
TRBD1	-	TRBV4-1	TRBJ1-2	TGCGCCAGCAGCCCGGGACAGGGGATTGTAGTGGACTATGGCTACACCTTC	CASSPGQGIVVDYGYTF
-	-	TRBV12-3/TRBV12-4	TRBJ1-2	TGTGCCAGCAGTTTAGAAGGGGTCTATGGCTACACCTTC	CASSLEGVYGYTF
-	-	TRBV7-2	TRBJ1-6	TGTGCCAGCAGCCTCCAGGGGCACTCCTATAATTCACCCCTCCACTTT	CASSLQGHSYNSPLHF